This TCR beta chain was recovered during a study of blood T cell repertoires in COVID-19. Study as a whole: Sites across the United States, Italy and Spain contributed samples from acute and convalescent COVID-19. The cDNA or gDNA used as material had been derived from T cells, B-cell-depleted T cells, or PBMCs.

Original analysis: Amplifying reference gene primers gave estimates of nucleated cell counts. Sequencing was performed with immunoSEQ multiplex PCR; in TCRdb, only in-frame clones are kept and a portion is missing. V and J calls and clone size follow that table, whereas D and trimming were derived from the DNA. The sample holds under 95,000 clones, approximately 90% seen once. Deletions cut 2 bases from V and 5 bases from J, with 9 bases between. Germline V gene lookup returns CDR1 SNHLY and CDR2 FYNNEI. CDR3 size: 13 residues. The rearrangement uses TRBV2 and TRBJ1-2; D is unresolved. This sequence originates from a man in his 60s with acute or convalescent COVID-19. Sequencing was done on a sample of peripheral blood. The CDR3 bases are TGTGCCAGCAGTGAAATACCGGGTTATGGCTACACCTTC. Translating gives CASSEIPGYGYTF.